This T cell receptor beta chain emerged from a study of graft-versus-host responses after intestinal transplantation. With 200,000 irradiated, violet-dye-labeled stimulator cells, 200,000 CFSE-labeled responder cells were plated. The CDR3 has 15 residues. Looked up from germline, CDR1 is SGHTA and CDR2 is FQGTGA. With 5 bases removed from V and 0 bases from J, the gap between germline ends came to 11 bases. Method: immunoSEQ multiplex PCR; TCRdb's copy keeps in-frame clones and lacks some. The repertoire includes 20,000 or so clones, roughly 33% of them detected once, and about 9.3% sits in the top ten.

The receptor was derived from a human patient who received an intestinal transplant. This rearrangement joins TRBV7-3 to TRBJ2-1; no reliable D call. The sequencing here drew on alloreactive CD8+ T cells from a mixed lymphocyte reaction culture, taken before intestinal transplant. The subset is: CFSE-low proliferating T cells sorted from roughly six-day pre-transplant mixed lymphocyte reaction (GvH or HvG direction). The CDR3 DNA reads as TGTGCCAGCAGCCCTTTCCTAAGCTCCTACAATGAGCAGTTCTTC. This translates into CASSPFLSSYNEQFF.